Below, 28 T cell receptor beta chains from the same sample are listed, as sequenced in a study of blood T cells in healthy people across ages. The authors ran a second PCR of about 7 to 11 cycles using a sample-barcoded 5' primer and a J-beta primer mix. TCRdb called the 5' RACE reads again in MiXCR, with one record for every CDR3 protein. Of approximately 600,000 distinct CDR3 sequences listed, roughly 50% were seen once; the top ten hold 35% to 40%. The sequenced sample was blood. These receptors were obtained from a man in his sixties in good health.

The count of this clonotype is one. V is TRBV6-1 and J is TRBJ1-1; D might be TRBD1 (6 bases). Trimming shortened V by 2 bases and J by 3 bases, and 22 bases separated the two germline ends. Germline lookup yields CDR1 MNHNS and CDR2 SASEGT. CDR3 size: 18 residues. CDR3 DNA: TGTGCCAGCAGTGAAAAGATTCGGGTACGGGGGGCATACACTGAAGCTTTCTTT. Translation: CASSEKIRVRGAYTEAFF.

The chain recombines TRBV20-1 with TRBJ1-1; D not certain. The V end lost 0 bases, the J end lost 4 bases, and 12 bases lay between the germline ends. CDR1 and CDR2 from the germline V gene are DFQATT and SNEGSKA (reference sequence). The CDR3 consists of 14 residues. The CDR3 loop is CSARDLTGGTEAFF. In DNA form, the CDR3 reads TGCAGTGCTAGAGATTTGACCGGTGGCACTGAAGCTTTCTTT.

The V call is TRBV6-6, the J call TRBJ2-4; TRBD2 might be the D (7 bases). V was cut by 2 bases and J by 13 bases, with 15 bases left in between. The CDR3 loop spans 13 amino acids. Germline V gene lookup returns CDR1 MNHNY and CDR2 SVGAGI (reference sequence). The chain's CDR3 is CASSYEGGRGQYF. The CDR3 DNA is TGTGCCAGCAGTTACGAGGGAGGGAGGGGGCAGTACTTC.

Of note for this clonotype: A read error may account for a junction end that differs from germline. The chain joins TRBV4-1 to TRBJ2-7; 8 nucleotides align to TRBD1. CDR1 and CDR2 (germline): MGHRA, YSYEKL. This CDR3 contains 15 residues. In nucleotides, the CDR3 is TGCGCCAGCGGCCAAGGGGACAGGACGGCCTACGAGCAGTACTTC. Its translation: CASGQGDRTAYEQYF.

V and J are TRBV20-1 and TRBJ2-5; no clear D. This CDR3 region has 12 residues. V was pared by 0 bases and J by 11 bases, with 13 bases between. Germline CDR1 and CDR2: DFQATT and SNEGSKA (reference sequence). The DNA of the CDR3 is TGCAGTGCTAGAGATCCCGGTTCGGAGCAGTACTTC. This codes for CSARDPGSEQYF.

This rearrangement joins TRBV11-2 to TRBJ1-4; no clear D. CDR1 is SGHAT and CDR2 is FQNNGV in the germline V gene. Trimming left V 1 base short and J 6 bases short, with 12 bases between. CDR3 length equals 15 residues. CDR3 residues: CASSLVAGVYEKLFF. The CDR3 DNA is TGTGCCAGCAGCTTAGTGGCGGGAGTCTATGAAAAACTGTTTTTT.

The chain links TRBV5-6 to TRBJ1-1; 7 positions match TRBD1. J was trimmed by 10 bases and V by 2 bases; bases with no gene match: 14. The CDR3 length is 15 residues. Per the germline V gene, CDR1 is SGHDT and CDR2 is YYEEEE. In DNA form, the CDR3 reads TGTGCCAGCAGCTTCGACAGGGCTGGAATTGTAGGAGCTTTCTTT. It translates to CASSFDRAGIVGAFF.

Notes on this clonotype: The junction does not match germline at one end; this may be a read error. The chain links TRBV20-1 to TRBJ2-1; tentatively, D is TRBD1 or TRBD2 (5 bases each). The germline CDR1 and CDR2 sequences are DFQATT and SNEGSKA (reference sequence). The length of the CDR3 is 15 residues. CDR3 nucleotide sequence: TGCAGTGCTAGAGATCTTGCAGGGACCTACGATGAGCAGTTCTTC. Amino acid sequence: CSARDLAGTYDEQFF.

V usage is TRBV15 and J usage is TRBJ2-5; D may be TRBD1 or TRBD2 (5 bases each). V was pared by 1 base and J by 4 bases, with 10 bases between. The germline V gene has CDR1 LNHNV and CDR2 YYDKDF (reference sequence). The CDR3 is 14 residues long. The CDR3 coding sequence is TGTGCCACCAGCAGAGGGGGACCGGGAGAGACCCAGTACTTC. Its protein product is CATSRGGPGETQYF.

The chain recombines TRBV6-2 or TRBV6-3 with TRBJ2-5; D is unclear. CDR1 and CDR2 from the germline V gene are MNHEY and SVGEGT. The CDR3 is made up of 11 amino acids. Trimming shortened V by 1 base and J by 7 bases, and 4 bases separated the two germline ends. The CDR3 here is CASSYWGTQYF. CDR3 sequence (DNA): TGTGCCAGCAGTTACTGGGGGACCCAGTACTTC.

In this sample, this clonotype turned up a few times. The J gene is TRBJ2-7, the V gene TRBV7-2; D perhaps matches TRBD2 (7 bases). The CDR3 length is 15 residues. Trimming pared 5 bases from V and 0 bases from J, leaving 14 bases between. Per the germline V gene, CDR1 is SGHTA and CDR2 is FQGNSA. The CDR3 DNA sequence: TGTGCCAGCAGCCGGGGGGCTGTAAGCTCCTACGAGCAGTACTTC. This sequence encodes CASSRGAVSSYEQYF.

This chain connects TRBV7-9 to TRBJ1-2; D is unclear. From germline, CDR1 is SEHNR and CDR2 FQNEAQ (reference sequence). V was cut by 5 bases and J by 3 bases, with 10 bases left in between. The CDR3 runs 13 residues. In DNA, the CDR3 is TGTGCCAGCAGCCCCGATCTGGACTATGGCTACACCTTC. It specifies CASSPDLDYGYTF.

This clonotype showed up just a few times. This chain joins TRBV11-2 and TRBJ2-5, with D uncertain. Germline loops: CDR1 SGHAT, CDR2 FQNNGV. The CDR3 covers 15 residues. V was pared by 3 bases and J by 6 bases, with 17 bases between. The CDR3, as DNA: TGTGCCAGCAGCTTGCCCCAAGGAAGGTGGAAGACCCAGTACTTC. Its protein product is CASSLPQGRWKTQYF.

This clonotype showed up just once. Here the CDR3 DNA reads TGCAGTGCTAGAGTCGGTGGACAGGGTCACTATGGCTACACCTTC. Translated, it gives CSARVGGQGHYGYTF. This sequence joins TRBV20-1 and TRBJ1-2, with TRBD1 matching 8 bases. The trim removed 1 base at V and 3 bases at J, leaving 7 bases unmatched. The germline gives CDR1 DFQATT, CDR2 SNEGSKA (reference sequence). This CDR3 comprises 15 residues.

This clonotype was detected only a few times. The chain recombines TRBV29-1 with TRBJ2-3; maybe TRBD2 (7 bases). Trimming left V 4 bases short and J 2 bases short, with 25 bases between. The germline V gene has CDR1 SQVTM and CDR2 ANQGSEA. The CDR3 runs 18 residues. The CDR3 region is CSVAVRRGGGLDTDTQYF. The CDR3 DNA is TGCAGCGTTGCGGTTAGGCGGGGAGGGGGGTTGGACACAGATACGCAGTATTTT.

This chain joins TRBV29-1 and TRBJ2-3, with a weak D call TRBD1 (6 bases). Germline CDR1 SQVTM, CDR2 ANQGSEA. V lost 4 bases and J 14 bases, leaving 19 bases between the germline ends. The CDR3 runs to 12 residues. The DNA of the CDR3 is TGCAGCGTTGCTTTCGCCAGGGGAGATCGGTATTTT. This sequence encodes CSVAFARGDRYF.

The chain is built from TRBV7-2 and TRBJ2-3, with D possibly being TRBD2 (5 bases). The ends were cut back, 5 bases at V and 11 bases at J, with 14 bases in the middle. The germline gives CDR1 SGHTA, CDR2 FQGNSA. This CDR3 region has 12 residues. CDR3 amino acids: CASSKDFPQQYF. The CDR3 region has the DNA TGTGCCAGCAGCAAGGACTTTCCCCAGCAGTATTTT.

This clonotype was observed many times. Here the CDR3 DNA reads TGTGCCAGCAGTCTGACAGGGACGTATGGCTACACCTTC. Translating gives CASSLTGTYGYTF. This chain joins TRBV12-3 or TRBV12-4 and TRBJ1-2; 7 nucleotides line up with TRBD1. The CDR3 length is 13 residues. Germline trimming cut 5 bases from V and 5 bases from J; bases unmatched to any gene: 5.

This clonotype turned up a few times. The rearrangement uses TRBV6-1 and TRBJ2-5, with D maybe TRBD1 (5 bases). This CDR3 region has 15 residues. The V and J ends lost 4 bases and 1 base respectively, with 13 bases between them. Germline V lookup: CDR1 MNHNS, CDR2 SASEGT. CDR3 protein: CASSASQGFQETQYF. CDR3 DNA sequence: TGTGCCAGCAGTGCCTCTCAGGGTTTCCAAGAGACCCAGTACTTC.

The chain carries TRBV6-2 or TRBV6-3 and TRBJ2-7, with 10 bases identical to TRBD2. The CDR3 is made up of 16 amino acids. V was clipped by 4 bases and J by 5 bases; unmatched bases: 11. The germline V gene has CDR1 MNHEY and CDR2 SVGEGT. This chain's CDR3 is CASSFPIAGGRNEQYF. As DNA, the CDR3 is TGTGCCAGCAGTTTCCCGATAGCGGGGGGACGTAACGAGCAGTACTTC.

The V call is TRBV2, the J call TRBJ2-1, with TRBD2 matching 13 bases. The CDR3 totals 15 residues. CDR1 and CDR2 from the germline V gene are SNHLY and FYNNEI. The J segment lost 2 bases and the V segment lost 6 bases, leaving 1 base of the junction unmatched. The CDR3 is CASRGTSGAYNEQFF. The CDR3 DNA sequence: TGTGCCAGCAGAGGGACTAGCGGGGCCTACAATGAGCAGTTCTTC.

The chain carries TRBV5-1 and TRBJ2-1; 16 bases map to TRBD2. The V gene end was trimmed by 4 bases and the J gene end by 6 bases; junction bases not matched to a gene: 7. This CDR3 contains 17 residues. Germline V lookup: CDR1 SGHRS, CDR2 YFSETQ. This CDR3 reads CASSGGTSGGAFNEQFF. CDR3 nucleotide sequence: TGCGCCAGCAGCGGCGGGACTAGCGGGGGGGCCTTCAATGAGCAGTTCTTC.

This clonotype appeared a few times. This chain links TRBV29-1 with TRBJ2-1, with D tentatively TRBD1 (6 bases). V lost 4 bases to trimming and J lost 4 bases, with 11 bases between them. This CDR3 is built from 13 residues. The germline CDR1 and CDR2 sequences are SQVTM and ANQGSEA. This CDR3 is CSVVGGTYNEQFF. The CDR3 nucleotides read TGCAGCGTTGTAGGGGGTACTTACAATGAGCAGTTCTTC.

This clonotype counts as large. This clone may be a read error of a much larger clone one base away. CDR3 bases: TGCAGCGTGGGACAGGGGGGGTGGAATGAGCAGTACTTC. Protein: CSVGQGGWNEQYF. The chain recombines TRBV29-1 with TRBJ2-5; 11 bases map to TRBD1. V lost 6 bases to trimming and J lost 11 bases; unmatched junction nucleotides: 11. Germline CDR1 SQVTM, CDR2 ANQGSEA. This CDR3 contains 13 residues.

The J gene is TRBJ1-1, the V gene TRBV6-1; D unclear. This CDR3 is 13 amino acids long. CDR1 and CDR2 from the germline V gene are MNHNS and SASEGT. V gave up 7 bases and J gave up 0 bases, with 9 bases separating them. The DNA of the CDR3 is TGTGCCAGCACCTCCGGGGTGAACACTGAAGCTTTCTTT. It encodes CASTSGVNTEAFF.

This sequence joins TRBV21-1 and TRBJ2-3; the listed D gene, TRBD2, was not tested against the DNA. TRBV21-1 is flagged as a pseudogene. This CDR3 region has 17 residues. The CDR3 DNA is TGTGCCAGCGGCAAAGTGGCCGGGACTAGACTCACAGATACGCAGTATTTT. This gives the protein CASGKVAGTRLTDTQYF.

A few counts support this clonotype. The chain has TRBV4-2 and TRBJ2-1, with TRBD2 matching 7 bases. The J segment lost 5 bases and the V segment lost 4 bases, leaving 8 bases of the junction unmatched. CDR1 is LGHNA, CDR2 YNFKEQ, per germline. This CDR3 comprises 15 residues. The CDR3: CASSRGEGPHNEQFF. The DNA for the CDR3 is TGTGCCAGCAGCCGGGGGGAGGGGCCCCACAATGAGCAGTTCTTC.

To note about this clonotype: A much larger clone differs by one base, so this may be a read error. The rearrangement joins TRBV7-9 to TRBJ2-7; D is unresolved. The CDR3 covers 11 residues. Germline lookup yields CDR1 SEHNR and CDR2 FQNEAQ (reference sequence). As DNA, the CDR3 is TGTTCCAGCAGCCCCAGCTACGAGCAGTACTTC. This encodes CSSSPSYEQYF.